This TCR beta chain was retrieved from a study of Graves' ophthalmopathy and Graves' hyperthyroidism. Turning to the study itself: Untreated patients at initial diagnosis provided peripheral blood.

TCR beta CDR3 regions were amplified from RNA transcripts. An initial RT-PCR round employing HTBI primers preceded a second-round multiplex PCR. MiXCR was run by TCRdb on the multiplex PCR reads, yielding one entry per CDR3 protein. This repertoire shows approximately 700,000 distinct CDR3 sequences, roughly two fifths found once; its top ten account for 44%. Germline loops: CDR1 MGHDK, CDR2 SYGVNS. This CDR3 comprises 17 residues. V lost 5 bases to trimming and J lost 4 bases; unmatched junction nucleotides: 15. All donors with ophthalmopathy were recorded as having moderate-to-severe activity, CAS ≥3, NOSPECS ≥4 and a duration under 3 months. PBMCs were isolated from a roughly 10 ml sample of fresh peripheral blood. This clonotype came up many times.

This sequence joins TRBV25-1 and TRBJ1-2; 8 bases map to TRBD1. Sequenced material: peripheral blood. The origin of this receptor is an adult man with Graves' ophthalmopathy. As DNA, the CDR3 is TGTGCCAGCAGTCCCCATGCGGGCAGGGGGCGCGGCTATGGCTACACCTTC. Residues: CASSPHAGRGRGYGYTF.